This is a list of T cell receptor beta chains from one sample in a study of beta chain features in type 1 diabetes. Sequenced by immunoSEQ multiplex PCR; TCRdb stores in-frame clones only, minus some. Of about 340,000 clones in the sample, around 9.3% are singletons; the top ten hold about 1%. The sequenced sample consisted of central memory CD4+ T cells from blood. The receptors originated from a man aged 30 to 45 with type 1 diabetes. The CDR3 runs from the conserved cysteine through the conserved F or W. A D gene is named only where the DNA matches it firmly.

CASSRVNYGYTF	12	TRBV14	TRBJ1-2	NA
CASSLLRGRVTDGYTF	16	TRBV7-2	TRBJ1-2	NA
CASSLGMAPDTQYF	14	TRBV11-3	TRBJ2-3	NA
CASSHDLAGSTQYF	14	TRBV14	TRBJ2-3	TRBD2
CASSLKRASEAFF	13	TRBV7-2	TRBJ1-1	NA
CSFVVTFKETQYF	13	TRBV29-1	TRBJ2-5	NA
CASSFGTANEKLFF	14	TRBV7-9	TRBJ1-4	TRBD1
CASSISGYNEQFF	13	TRBV19	TRBJ2-1	NA
CASTNHGGTDTQYF	14	TRBV5-1	TRBJ2-3	NA
CAWSLQVTGELFF	13	TRBV30	TRBJ2-2	NA
CASSLRRTDTQYF	13	TRBV6-5	TRBJ2-3	NA
CASSADRRLWAYNEQFF	17	TRBV10-1	TRBJ2-1	NA
CASSWGQAQNTGELFF	16	TRBV5-1	TRBJ2-2	TRBD1
CASSLTGGKYNEQFF	15	TRBV5-1	TRBJ2-1	TRBD1
CASSTKTGEVTGELFF	16	TRBV19	TRBJ2-2	NA